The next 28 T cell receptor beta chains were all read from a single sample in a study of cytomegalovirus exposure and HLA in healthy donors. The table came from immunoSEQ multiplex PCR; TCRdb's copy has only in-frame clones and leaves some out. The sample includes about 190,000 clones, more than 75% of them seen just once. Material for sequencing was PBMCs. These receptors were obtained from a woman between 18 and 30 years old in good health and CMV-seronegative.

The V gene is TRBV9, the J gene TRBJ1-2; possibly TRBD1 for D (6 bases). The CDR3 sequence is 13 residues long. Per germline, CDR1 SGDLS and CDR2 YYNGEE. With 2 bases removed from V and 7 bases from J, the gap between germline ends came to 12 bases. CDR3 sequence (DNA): TGTGCCAGCAGCGTCCTACAGGGATCTGGCTACACCTTC. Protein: CASSVLQGSGYTF.

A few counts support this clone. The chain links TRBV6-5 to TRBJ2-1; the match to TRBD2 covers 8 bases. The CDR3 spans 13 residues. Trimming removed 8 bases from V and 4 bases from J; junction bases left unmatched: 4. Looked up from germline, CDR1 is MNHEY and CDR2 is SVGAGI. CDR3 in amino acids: CASQAGEYNEQFF. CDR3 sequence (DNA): TGTGCCAGCCAAGCGGGGGAGTACAATGAGCAGTTCTTC.

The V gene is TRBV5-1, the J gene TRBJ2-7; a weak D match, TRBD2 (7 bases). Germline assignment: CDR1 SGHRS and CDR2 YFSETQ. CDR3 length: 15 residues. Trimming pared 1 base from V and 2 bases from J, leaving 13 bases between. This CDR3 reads CASSLIRGGTYEQYF. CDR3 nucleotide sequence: TGCGCCAGCAGCTTGATCAGGGGAGGGACCTACGAGCAGTACTTC.

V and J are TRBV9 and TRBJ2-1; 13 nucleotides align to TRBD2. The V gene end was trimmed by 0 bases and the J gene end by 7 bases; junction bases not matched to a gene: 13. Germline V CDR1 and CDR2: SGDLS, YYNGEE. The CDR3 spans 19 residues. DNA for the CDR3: TGTGCCAGCAGCGTAGCTATTACCAAGACTAGCGGGGGGATGAATGAGCAGTTCTTC. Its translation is CASSVAITKTSGGMNEQFF.

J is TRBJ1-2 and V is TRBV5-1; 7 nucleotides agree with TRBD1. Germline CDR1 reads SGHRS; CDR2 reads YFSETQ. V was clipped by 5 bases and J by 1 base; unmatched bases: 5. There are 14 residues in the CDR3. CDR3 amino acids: CASSWAGGNYGYTF. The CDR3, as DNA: TGCGCCAGCAGTTGGGCAGGGGGTAACTATGGCTACACCTTC.

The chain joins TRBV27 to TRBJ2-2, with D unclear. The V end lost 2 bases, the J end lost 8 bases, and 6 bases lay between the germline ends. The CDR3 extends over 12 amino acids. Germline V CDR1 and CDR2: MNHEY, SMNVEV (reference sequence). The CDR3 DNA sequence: TGTGCCAGCAGTTTAATTTCGGGGGAGCTGTTTTTT. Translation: CASSLISGELFF.

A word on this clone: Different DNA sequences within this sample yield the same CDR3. The CDR3 loop is CASRRETQYF. In DNA form, the CDR3 reads TGTGCCAGCAGGCGGGAGACCCAGTACTTC. The chain combines TRBV2 with TRBJ2-5; D gene unclear. The germline V gene encodes CDR1 SNHLY and CDR2 FYNNEI. V lost 6 bases and J 5 bases, leaving 4 bases between the germline ends. This CDR3 region has 10 residues.

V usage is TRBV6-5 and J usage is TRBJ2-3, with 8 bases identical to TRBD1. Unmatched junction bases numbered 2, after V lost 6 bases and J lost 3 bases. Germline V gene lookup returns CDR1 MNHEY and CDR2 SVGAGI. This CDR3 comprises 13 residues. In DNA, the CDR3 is TGTGCCAGCAGGCGGACAGGGACAGATACGCAGTATTTT. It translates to CASRRTGTDTQYF.

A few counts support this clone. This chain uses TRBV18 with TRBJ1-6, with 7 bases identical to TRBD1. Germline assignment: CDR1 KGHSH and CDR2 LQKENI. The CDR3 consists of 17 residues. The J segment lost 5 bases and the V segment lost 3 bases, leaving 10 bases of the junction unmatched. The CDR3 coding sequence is TGTGCCAGCTCACCTTCCTTCCCGGGACAGAATAATTCACCCCTCCACTTT. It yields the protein CASSPSFPGQNNSPLHF.

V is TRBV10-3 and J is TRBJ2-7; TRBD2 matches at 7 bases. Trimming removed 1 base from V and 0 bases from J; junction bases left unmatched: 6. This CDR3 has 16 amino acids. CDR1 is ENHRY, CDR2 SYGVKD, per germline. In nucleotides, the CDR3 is TGTGCCATCAGTGAGTATGGTCCGGGGGGCTCCTACGAGCAGTACTTC. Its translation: CAISEYGPGGSYEQYF.

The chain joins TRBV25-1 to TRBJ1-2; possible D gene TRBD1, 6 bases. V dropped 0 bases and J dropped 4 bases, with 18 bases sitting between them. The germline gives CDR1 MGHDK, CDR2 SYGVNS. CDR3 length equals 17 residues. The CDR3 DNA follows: TGTGCCAGCAGTGAATATCTATGGACAGAATCCGGCTATGGCTACACCTTC. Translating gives CASSEYLWTESGYGYTF.

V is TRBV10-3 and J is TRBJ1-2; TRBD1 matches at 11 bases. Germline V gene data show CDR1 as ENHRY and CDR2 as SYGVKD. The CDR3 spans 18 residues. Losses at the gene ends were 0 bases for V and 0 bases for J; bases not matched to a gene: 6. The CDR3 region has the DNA TGTGCCATCAGTGAGTCTAGGACAGGGGGCGACCCTAACTATGGCTACACCTTC. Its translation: CAISESRTGGDPNYGYTF.

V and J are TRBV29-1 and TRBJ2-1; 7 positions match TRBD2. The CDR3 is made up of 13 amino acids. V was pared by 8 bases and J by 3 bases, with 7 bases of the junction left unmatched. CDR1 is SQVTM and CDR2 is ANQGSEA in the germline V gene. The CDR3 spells CSTASGRYNEQFF. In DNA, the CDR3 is TGCAGCACGGCTAGCGGACGCTACAATGAGCAGTTCTTC.

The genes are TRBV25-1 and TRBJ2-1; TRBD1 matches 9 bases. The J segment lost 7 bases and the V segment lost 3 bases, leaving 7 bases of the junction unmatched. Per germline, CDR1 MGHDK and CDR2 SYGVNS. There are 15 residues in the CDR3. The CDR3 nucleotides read TGTGCCAGCAGTGAGGCTGGGACAGGGAAGAATGAGCAGTTCTTC. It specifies CASSEAGTGKNEQFF.

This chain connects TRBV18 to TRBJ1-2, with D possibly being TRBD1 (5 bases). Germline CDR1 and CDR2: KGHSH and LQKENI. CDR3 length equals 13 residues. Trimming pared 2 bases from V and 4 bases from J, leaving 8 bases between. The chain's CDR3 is CASSPAGGYGYTF. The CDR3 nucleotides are TGTGCCAGCTCACCAGCGGGGGGCTATGGCTACACCTTC.

The CDR3 reads CASSIPPPSLSSGANVLTF. CDR3 in DNA: TGTGCCAGTAGTATCCCACCCCCTTCCCTAAGCTCTGGGGCCAACGTCCTGACTTTC. The chain employs TRBV19 and TRBJ2-6; D is ambiguous. The CDR3 consists of 19 residues. V dropped 3 bases and J dropped 0 bases, with 18 bases sitting between them. The V gene's germline CDR1 is LNHDA and CDR2 SQIVND (reference sequence).

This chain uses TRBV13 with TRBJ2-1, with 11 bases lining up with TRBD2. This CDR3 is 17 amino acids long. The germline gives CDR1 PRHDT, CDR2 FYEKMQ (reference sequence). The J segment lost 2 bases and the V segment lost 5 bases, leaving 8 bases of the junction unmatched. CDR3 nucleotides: TGTGCCAGCAGCCGTACCCCTAGCGGGAGGCCCTACAATGAGCAGTTCTTC. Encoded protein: CASSRTPSGRPYNEQFF.

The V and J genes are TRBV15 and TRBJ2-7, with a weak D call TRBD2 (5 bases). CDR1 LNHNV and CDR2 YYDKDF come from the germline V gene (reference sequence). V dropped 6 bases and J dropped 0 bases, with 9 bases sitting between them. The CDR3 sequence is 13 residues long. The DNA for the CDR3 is TGTGCCACCAGGCCGGCGGGCTCCTACGAGCAGTACTTC. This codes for CATRPAGSYEQYF.

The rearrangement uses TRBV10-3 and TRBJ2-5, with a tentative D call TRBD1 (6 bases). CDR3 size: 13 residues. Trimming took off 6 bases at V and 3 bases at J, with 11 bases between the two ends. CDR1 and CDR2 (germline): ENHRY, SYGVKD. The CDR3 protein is CAISEGGKETQYF. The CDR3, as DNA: TGTGCCATCAGCGAAGGGGGAAAAGAGACCCAGTACTTC.

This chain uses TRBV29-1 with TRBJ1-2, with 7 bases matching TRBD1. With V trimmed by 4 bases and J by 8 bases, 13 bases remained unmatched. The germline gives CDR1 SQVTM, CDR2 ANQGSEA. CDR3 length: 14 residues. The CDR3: CSVARLGQEYGYTF. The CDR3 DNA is TGCAGCGTTGCTCGTTTAGGACAGGAATACGGCTACACCTTC. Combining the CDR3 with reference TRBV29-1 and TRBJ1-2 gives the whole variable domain SAVISQKPSRDICQRGTSLTIQCQVDSQVTMMFWYRQQPGQSLTLIATANQGSEATYESGFVIDKFPISRPNLTFSTLTVSNMSPEDSSIYLCSVARLGQEYGYTFGSGTRLTVV.

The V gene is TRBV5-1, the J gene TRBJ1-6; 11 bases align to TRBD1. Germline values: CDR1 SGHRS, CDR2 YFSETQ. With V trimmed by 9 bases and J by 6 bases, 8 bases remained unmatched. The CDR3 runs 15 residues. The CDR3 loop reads CATRTGGEGNSPLHF. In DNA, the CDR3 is TGCGCCACCCGGACAGGGGGCGAGGGTAATTCACCCCTCCACTTT.

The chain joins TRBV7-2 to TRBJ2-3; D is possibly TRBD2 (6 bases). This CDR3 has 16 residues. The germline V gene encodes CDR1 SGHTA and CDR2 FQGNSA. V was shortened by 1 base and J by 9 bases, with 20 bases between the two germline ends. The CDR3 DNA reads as TGTGCCAGCAGCTTAGAAAGGGACCGTCGAGGAGGGACGCAGTATTTT. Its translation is CASSLERDRRGGTQYF.

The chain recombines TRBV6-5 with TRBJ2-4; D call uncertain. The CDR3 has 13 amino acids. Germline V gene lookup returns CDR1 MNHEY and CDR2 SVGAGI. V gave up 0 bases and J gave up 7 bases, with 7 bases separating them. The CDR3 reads CASSYSRQNIQYF. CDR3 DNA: TGTGCCAGCAGTTACTCACGCCAGAACATTCAGTACTTC.

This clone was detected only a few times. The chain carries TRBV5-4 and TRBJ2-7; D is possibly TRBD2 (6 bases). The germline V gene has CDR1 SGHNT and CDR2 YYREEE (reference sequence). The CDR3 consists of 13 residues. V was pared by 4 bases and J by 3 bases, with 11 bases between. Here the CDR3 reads CASSPGRGYEQYF. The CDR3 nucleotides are TGTGCCAGCAGCCCAGGGCGGGGCTACGAGCAGTACTTC.

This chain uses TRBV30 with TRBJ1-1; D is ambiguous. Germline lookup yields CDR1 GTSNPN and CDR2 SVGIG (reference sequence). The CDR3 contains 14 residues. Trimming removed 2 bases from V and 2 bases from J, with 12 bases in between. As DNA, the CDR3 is TGTGCCTGGAGTAGCGCACCTGATAACACTGAAGCTTTCTTT. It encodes CAWSSAPDNTEAFF.

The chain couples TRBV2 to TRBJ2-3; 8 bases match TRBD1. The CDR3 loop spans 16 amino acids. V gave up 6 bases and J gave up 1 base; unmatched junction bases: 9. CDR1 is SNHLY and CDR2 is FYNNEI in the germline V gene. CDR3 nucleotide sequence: TGTGCCAGCAGGGCTGGACCGGGACAGGGCACAGATACGCAGTATTTT. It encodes CASRAGPGQGTDTQYF. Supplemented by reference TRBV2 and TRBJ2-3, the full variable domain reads EPEVTQTPSHQVTQMGQEVILRCVPISNHLYFYWYRQILGQKVEFLVSFYNNEISEKSEIFDDQFSVERPDGSNFTLKIRSTKLEDSAMYFCASRAGPGQGTDTQYFGPGTRLTVL.

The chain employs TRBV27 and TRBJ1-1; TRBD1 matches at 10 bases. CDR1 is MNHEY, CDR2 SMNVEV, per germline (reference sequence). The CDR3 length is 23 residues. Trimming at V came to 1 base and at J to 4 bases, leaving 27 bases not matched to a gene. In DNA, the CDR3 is TGTGCCAGCAGTTTATATGGGGGGAGACTCCCCCGCGACAGGGGGCGACGTAGCACTGAAGCTTTCTTT. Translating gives CASSLYGGRLPRDRGRRSTEAFF.

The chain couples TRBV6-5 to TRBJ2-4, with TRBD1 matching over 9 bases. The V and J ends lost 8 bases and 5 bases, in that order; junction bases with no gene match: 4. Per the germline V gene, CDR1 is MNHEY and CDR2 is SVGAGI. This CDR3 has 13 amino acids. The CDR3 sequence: CASCRDRENIQYF. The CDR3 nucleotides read TGTGCCAGCTGCCGGGACAGGGAAAACATTCAGTACTTC.